The rows below give T cell receptor beta chains drawn from one sample of a study of blood T cell repertoires in COVID-19. Sequenced by immunoSEQ multiplex PCR; TCRdb stores in-frame clones only, minus some. The sample lists about 150,000 clones, roughly 80% seen once, with 5.5% to 7% in the top ten. The sequencing sample was made of PBMCs or T cells enriched from blood (not recorded which). These receptor sequences come from a woman between 45 and 65 years old who had recovered from COVID-19. Each CDR3 is given with its conserved first and last residue. The order of the fields is V gene, clone size, J gene, D gene, CDR3 DNA, CDR3 protein. D genes are given only for firm matches. Size values are once, few and many counts, or a class for expanded clones, and some rows have none.

v_call: TRBV19; clone_size: .; j_call: TRBJ1-1; d_call: .; cdr3_nt: TGTGCCAGTAGTACCCTCCCCGGGGCTGAAGCTTTCTTT; cdr3_aa: CASSTLPGAEAFF
v_call: TRBV6-5; clone_size: .; j_call: TRBJ1-2; d_call: .; cdr3_nt: TGTGCCAGTGAGCTTTCGCTGAACTATGGCTACACCTTC; cdr3_aa: CASELSLNYGYTF
v_call: TRBV5-6; clone_size: .; j_call: TRBJ2-5; d_call: .; cdr3_nt: TGTGCCAGCAGCTTCCCGGGGGGCTACGGGACCCAGTACTTC; cdr3_aa: CASSFPGGYGTQYF
v_call: TRBV5-1; clone_size: .; j_call: TRBJ1-5; d_call: .; cdr3_nt: TGCGCCAGCAGCTTAGGGACACTGAGCAATCAGCCCCAGCATTTT; cdr3_aa: CASSLGTLSNQPQHF
v_call: TRBV5-1; clone_size: .; j_call: TRBJ1-5; d_call: .; cdr3_nt: TGCGCCAGCAGCTTGGCCGATGGGGGCAGGGAGCCCCAGCATTTT; cdr3_aa: CASSLADGGREPQHF
v_call: TRBV11-2; clone_size: .; j_call: TRBJ2-7; d_call: TRBD1; cdr3_nt: TGTGCCAGCAGCTTAGGACAGGGGGCTACCTACGAGCAGTACTTC; cdr3_aa: CASSLGQGATYEQYF
v_call: TRBV30; clone_size: .; j_call: TRBJ2-3; d_call: .; cdr3_nt: TGTGCCTGGGATAAGGGGGGGAGCACAGATACGCAGTATTTT; cdr3_aa: CAWDKGGSTDTQYF
v_call: TRBV6-5; clone_size: once; j_call: TRBJ1-3; d_call: .; cdr3_nt: TGTGCCAGCGGGCCTACAGGGTTTTCTGGAAACACCATATATTTT; cdr3_aa: CASGPTGFSGNTIYF
v_call: TRBV14; clone_size: .; j_call: TRBJ1-1; d_call: TRBD1; cdr3_nt: TGTGCCAGCAGCCAAGATTGGGGACAGATGAACACTGAAGCTTTCTTT; cdr3_aa: CASSQDWGQMNTEAFF
v_call: TRBV28; clone_size: .; j_call: TRBJ1-4; d_call: TRBD1; cdr3_nt: TGTGCCAGCAGTTCAGGGGGGCGTAATGAAAAACTGTTTTTT; cdr3_aa: CASSSGGRNEKLFF
v_call: TRBV3-1/TRBV3-2; clone_size: .; j_call: TRBJ1-1; d_call: .; cdr3_nt: TGTGCCAGCTCTTTCTCAGACAGCCTAAACACTGAAGCTTTCTTT; cdr3_aa: CASSFSDSLNTEAFF
v_call: TRBV7-9; clone_size: .; j_call: TRBJ1-4; d_call: .; cdr3_nt: TGTGCCAGCAGCCCGTGGGGGGGAGGAGATGAGGAAAAACTGTTTTTT; cdr3_aa: CASSPWGGGDEEKLFF
v_call: TRBV12-3/TRBV12-4; clone_size: .; j_call: TRBJ1-2; d_call: TRBD1; cdr3_nt: TGTGCCAGCAGTCCCGGACAGGATGGCTACACCTTC; cdr3_aa: CASSPGQDGYTF
v_call: TRBV4-2; clone_size: .; j_call: TRBJ2-2; d_call: .; cdr3_nt: TGTGCCAGCAGCCAAGCTACTACGTTAGAGGCCGGGGAGCTGTTTTTT; cdr3_aa: CASSQATTLEAGELFF
v_call: TRBV2; clone_size: few; j_call: TRBJ2-1; d_call: .; cdr3_nt: TGTGCCAGCAGCCTTAAGGAGGAAAACAATGAGCAGTTCTTC; cdr3_aa: CASSLKEENNEQFF
v_call: TRBV29-1; clone_size: once; j_call: TRBJ2-4; d_call: .; cdr3_nt: TGCAGCGTTGAAAATCCAGGGAAAAACATTCAGTACTTC; cdr3_aa: CSVENPGKNIQYF
v_call: TRBV9; clone_size: .; j_call: TRBJ1-2; d_call: .; cdr3_nt: TGTGCCAGCAGCCCAAGACAGGTCCTGGGCTACACCTTC; cdr3_aa: CASSPRQVLGYTF
v_call: TRBV28; clone_size: few; j_call: TRBJ1-2; d_call: TRBD1; cdr3_nt: TGTGCCAGCACCCCAGGACAGGCCAACTATGGCTACACCTTC; cdr3_aa: CASTPGQANYGYTF
v_call: TRBV2; clone_size: .; j_call: TRBJ2-1; d_call: TRBD2; cdr3_nt: TGTGCCAGCAGGCCGGGACTAGCGGGGGGGCTAATGTACAATGAGCAGTTCTTC; cdr3_aa: CASRPGLAGGLMYNEQFF
v_call: TRBV25-1; clone_size: .; j_call: TRBJ1-3; d_call: TRBD1; cdr3_nt: TGTGCCAACAGTAGGGACAGGCTCTCGAACACCATATATTTT; cdr3_aa: CANSRDRLSNTIYF
v_call: TRBV7-9; clone_size: .; j_call: TRBJ1-1; d_call: TRBD1; cdr3_nt: TGTGCCAGCAGCACGAACAGGGGGCAAGGCACTGAAGCTTTCTTT; cdr3_aa: CASSTNRGQGTEAFF
v_call: TRBV4-1; clone_size: once; j_call: TRBJ1-2; d_call: .; cdr3_nt: TGCGCCAGCAGCCAAGACGGGAACTATGGCTACACCTTC; cdr3_aa: CASSQDGNYGYTF
v_call: TRBV11-2; clone_size: .; j_call: TRBJ1-1; d_call: .; cdr3_nt: TGTGCCAGCAGCTTAGTCAGGGGCCACACTGAAGCTTTCTTT; cdr3_aa: CASSLVRGHTEAFF
v_call: TRBV10-1; clone_size: .; j_call: TRBJ1-4; d_call: .; cdr3_nt: TGCGCCAGCAGTGACGGCCTCCGGGGGGAAAAACTGTTTTTT; cdr3_aa: CASSDGLRGEKLFF
v_call: TRBV28; clone_size: .; j_call: TRBJ1-2; d_call: .; cdr3_nt: TGTGCCAGCAGTACCCAGGGTAACTATGGCTACACCTTC; cdr3_aa: CASSTQGNYGYTF
v_call: TRBV6-6; clone_size: once; j_call: TRBJ2-5; d_call: TRBD1; cdr3_nt: TGTGCCAGCAGCTATACAGGGGTAGCGAAAGAGACCCAGTACTTC; cdr3_aa: CASSYTGVAKETQYF
v_call: TRBV18; clone_size: .; j_call: TRBJ2-7; d_call: TRBD1; cdr3_nt: TGTGCCAGCTCACCCCACAGGGGGCGGACCTACGAGCAGTACTTC; cdr3_aa: CASSPHRGRTYEQYF
v_call: TRBV24-1; clone_size: .; j_call: TRBJ1-1; d_call: .; cdr3_nt: TGTGCCACCAGTGCGGGGAGGGGGGTATGGACTGAAGCTTTCTTT; cdr3_aa: CATSAGRGVWTEAFF
v_call: TRBV11-1; clone_size: .; j_call: TRBJ2-5; d_call: TRBD2; cdr3_nt: TGTGCCAGCAGCGAGACTAGCGGGACTCGGGAGACCCAGTACTTC; cdr3_aa: CASSETSGTRETQYF
v_call: TRBV6-6; clone_size: .; j_call: TRBJ1-5; d_call: .; cdr3_nt: TGTGCCAGCAGACCCGGGGGGACCAATCAGCCCCAGCATTTT; cdr3_aa: CASRPGGTNQPQHF
v_call: TRBV3-1/TRBV3-2; clone_size: .; j_call: TRBJ2-7; d_call: TRBD1; cdr3_nt: TGTGCCAGCAGCCAACTTACAGGGGTAGGCGAGCAGTACTTC; cdr3_aa: CASSQLTGVGEQYF
v_call: TRBV4-1; clone_size: .; j_call: TRBJ1-4; d_call: TRBD1; cdr3_nt: TGCGCCAGCAGCCAAACAGGGGGCGCCCGTAAAGAAAAACTGTTTTTT; cdr3_aa: CASSQTGGARKEKLFF
v_call: TRBV6-1; clone_size: .; j_call: TRBJ1-6; d_call: .; cdr3_nt: TGTGCCAGCAGTGCCCGGGGGACGGTGCCGGATGGATCACCCCTCCACTTT; cdr3_aa: CASSARGTVPDGSPLHF
v_call: TRBV2; clone_size: .; j_call: TRBJ2-7; d_call: .; cdr3_nt: TGTGCCACCCAGGAATGGACAAGTTACGAGCAGTACTTC; cdr3_aa: CATQEWTSYEQYF
v_call: TRBV5-1; clone_size: .; j_call: TRBJ1-6; d_call: TRBD1; cdr3_nt: TGCGCCAGCAGCTTGGGACAGGGGGATAATTCACCCCTCCACTTT; cdr3_aa: CASSLGQGDNSPLHF
v_call: TRBV7-2; clone_size: .; j_call: TRBJ1-1; d_call: .; cdr3_nt: TGTGCCAGCAGCCCTCGGGGGGGAAGTGGCACTGAAGCTTTCTTT; cdr3_aa: CASSPRGGSGTEAFF
v_call: TRBV28; clone_size: .; j_call: TRBJ1-2; d_call: TRBD1; cdr3_nt: TGTGCCAGCAGTCGACAGGGGAACTATGGCTACACCTTC; cdr3_aa: CASSRQGNYGYTF
v_call: TRBV5-1; clone_size: .; j_call: TRBJ1-2; d_call: TRBD1; cdr3_nt: TGCGCCAGCAGCACCCAGGGGGGAAACTATGGCTACACCTTC; cdr3_aa: CASSTQGGNYGYTF
v_call: TRBV29-1; clone_size: .; j_call: TRBJ2-5; d_call: .; cdr3_nt: TGCAGCGTTGAAGTGTCGGCAGGATACGAGGAGACCCAGTACTTC; cdr3_aa: CSVEVSAGYEETQYF
v_call: TRBV28; clone_size: .; j_call: TRBJ1-1; d_call: .; cdr3_nt: TGTGCCAGCAGTCGTCGACAGGTGGAAGCTTTCTTT; cdr3_aa: CASSRRQVEAFF
v_call: TRBV3-1/TRBV3-2; clone_size: .; j_call: TRBJ1-1; d_call: TRBD1; cdr3_nt: TGTGCCAGCAGCCAGTTCGGACAGGGGTGGAACACTGAAGCTTTCTTT; cdr3_aa: CASSQFGQGWNTEAFF
v_call: TRBV10-3; clone_size: .; j_call: TRBJ1-1; d_call: .; cdr3_nt: TGTGCCATCAGTGCCCAGAACACTGAAGCTTTCTTT; cdr3_aa: CAISAQNTEAFF
v_call: TRBV5-4; clone_size: .; j_call: TRBJ2-3; d_call: TRBD2; cdr3_nt: TGTGCCAGCAGGTCCGGGACTAGCGGGGGGTACGGCACAGATACGCAGTATTTT; cdr3_aa: CASRSGTSGGYGTDTQYF
v_call: TRBV3-1/TRBV3-2; clone_size: .; j_call: TRBJ1-4; d_call: .; cdr3_nt: TGTGCCAGCAGCCAAGATCTGGGGCAGGGGAATGAAAAACTGTTTTTT; cdr3_aa: CASSQDLGQGNEKLFF
v_call: TRBV7-8; clone_size: .; j_call: TRBJ1-6; d_call: TRBD1; cdr3_nt: TGTGCCAGCAGCTTGTCCCTACAGGGGGCGGATTCACCCCTCCACTTT; cdr3_aa: CASSLSLQGADSPLHF
v_call: TRBV5-1; clone_size: once; j_call: TRBJ1-2; d_call: .; cdr3_nt: TGCGCCAGCAGCTTGGGGAGTGCGGGCTATGGCTACACCTTC; cdr3_aa: CASSLGSAGYGYTF
v_call: TRBV10-1; clone_size: once; j_call: TRBJ2-7; d_call: TRBD1; cdr3_nt: TGCGCCAGCAACCAGGACAGGGTTTACGAGCAGTACTTC; cdr3_aa: CASNQDRVYEQYF
v_call: TRBV30; clone_size: once; j_call: TRBJ1-1; d_call: .; cdr3_nt: TGTGCCTGGAGTGTACTAGGGCTTCCCACTGAAGCTTTCTTT; cdr3_aa: CAWSVLGLPTEAFF